These 4 T cell receptor beta chains were all obtained from the same sample, sequenced in a study of STAT3 mutations in large granular lymphocyte leukemia. Their cognate antigens are unknown. Profiled with immunoSEQ multiplex PCR; TCRdb holds only in-frame clones, not every one. The sample contains about 12,000 clones, around 86% of which appear only once. Study findings and constraints: Every T-LGLL patient had at least one immunodominant TCRbeta clonotype.

The sample comprised peripheral blood mononuclear cells. The receptors originated from an elderly man with T-cell large granular lymphocyte leukemia. Some clones in this sample may be carry-over from other donors' samples.

The CDR3 sequence is CASSKGANRSPLHF. CDR3 sequence (DNA): TGTGCCAGCAGTAAGGGGGCCAACCGGTCACCCCTCCACTTT. The chain is built from TRBV6-5 and TRBJ1-6; 7 positions agree with TRBD1. This CDR3 is built from 14 residues. Germline CDR1 reads MNHEY; CDR2 reads SVGAGI. Losses at the gene ends were 5 bases for V and 10 bases for J; bases not matched to a gene: 8.

The chain recombines TRBV6-6 with TRBJ1-1, with TRBD1 matching over 10 bases. This CDR3 has 14 amino acids. V shed 10 bases and J 3 bases; nucleotides not matched to a gene: 8. The germline gives CDR1 MNHNY, CDR2 SVGAGI (reference sequence). This CDR3 is CATRDRGLDTEAFF. DNA for the CDR3: TGTGCCACCCGGGACAGGGGTTTGGACACTGAAGCTTTCTTT.

The chain combines TRBV30 with TRBJ1-4; D unclear. Trimming pared 6 bases from V and 0 bases from J, leaving 11 bases between. Per germline, CDR1 GTSNPN and CDR2 SVGIG (reference sequence). CDR3 length equals 14 residues. The CDR3, as DNA: TGTGCCTGCACTACAGCCCCAACTAATGAAAAACTGTTTTTT. As protein: CACTTAPTNEKLFF.

The chain links TRBV6-1 to TRBJ2-5; TRBD2 matches at 8 bases. Germline-derived CDR1 and CDR2 are MNHNS and SASEGT. V lost 4 bases to trimming and J lost 1 base; unmatched junction nucleotides: 2. The CDR3 length is 14 residues. The CDR3 DNA reads TGTGCCAGCAGTGTCAGCGGGGGCCAAGAGACCCAGTACTTC. This translates into CASSVSGGQETQYF.